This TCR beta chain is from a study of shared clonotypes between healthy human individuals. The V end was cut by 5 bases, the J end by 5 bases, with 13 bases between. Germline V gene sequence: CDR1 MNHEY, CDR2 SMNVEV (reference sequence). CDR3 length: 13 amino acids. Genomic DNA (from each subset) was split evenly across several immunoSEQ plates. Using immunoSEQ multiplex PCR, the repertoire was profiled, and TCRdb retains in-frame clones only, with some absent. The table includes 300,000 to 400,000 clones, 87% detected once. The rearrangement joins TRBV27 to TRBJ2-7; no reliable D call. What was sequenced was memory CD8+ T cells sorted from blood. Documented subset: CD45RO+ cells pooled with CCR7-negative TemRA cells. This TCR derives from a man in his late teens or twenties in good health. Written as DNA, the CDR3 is TGTGCCAGCAGTCCACTTGGGGTGAACGAGCAGTACTTC. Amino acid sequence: CASSPLGVNEQYF.